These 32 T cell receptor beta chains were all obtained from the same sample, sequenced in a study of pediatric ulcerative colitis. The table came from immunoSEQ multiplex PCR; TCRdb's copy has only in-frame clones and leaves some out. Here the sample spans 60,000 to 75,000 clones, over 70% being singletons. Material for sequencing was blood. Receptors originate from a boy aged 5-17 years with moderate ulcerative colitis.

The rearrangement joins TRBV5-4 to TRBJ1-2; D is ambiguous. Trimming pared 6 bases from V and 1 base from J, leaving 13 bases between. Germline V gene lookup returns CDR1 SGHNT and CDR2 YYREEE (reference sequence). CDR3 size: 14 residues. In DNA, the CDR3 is TGTGCCAGCACCCCGGGGAGGAATAACTATGGCTACACCTTC. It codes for CASTPGRNNYGYTF.

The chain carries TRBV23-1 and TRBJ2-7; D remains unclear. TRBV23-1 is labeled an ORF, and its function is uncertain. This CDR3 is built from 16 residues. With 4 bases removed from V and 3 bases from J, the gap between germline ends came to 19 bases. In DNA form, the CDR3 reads TGCGCCAGCAGTCCGTCAAGAGTAGTAGAGGACTACGAGCAGTACTTC. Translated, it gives CASSPSRVVEDYEQYF.

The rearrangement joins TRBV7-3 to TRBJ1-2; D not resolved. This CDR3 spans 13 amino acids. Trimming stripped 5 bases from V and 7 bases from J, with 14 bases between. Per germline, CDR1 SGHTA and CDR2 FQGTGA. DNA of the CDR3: TGTGCCAGCAGCGCCCTACCCCGGGGTGGCTACACCTTC. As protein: CASSALPRGGYTF.

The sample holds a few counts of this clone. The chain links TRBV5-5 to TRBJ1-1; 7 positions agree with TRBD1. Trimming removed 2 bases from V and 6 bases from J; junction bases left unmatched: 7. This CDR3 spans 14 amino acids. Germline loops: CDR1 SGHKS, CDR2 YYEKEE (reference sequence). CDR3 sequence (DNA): TGTGCCAGCAGCTTCATACGACAGGGCGCTGAAGCTTTCTTT. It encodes CASSFIRQGAEAFF.

The CDR3 is CASRATPRGHQPQHF. CDR3 nucleotide sequence: TGTGCCAGCAGGGCGACCCCACGAGGGCATCAGCCCCAGCATTTT. The chain recombines TRBV6-5 with TRBJ1-5; D uncertain. Trimming shortened V by 6 bases and J by 5 bases, and 17 bases separated the two germline ends. Germline assignment: CDR1 MNHEY and CDR2 SVGAGI. CDR3 length equals 15 residues.

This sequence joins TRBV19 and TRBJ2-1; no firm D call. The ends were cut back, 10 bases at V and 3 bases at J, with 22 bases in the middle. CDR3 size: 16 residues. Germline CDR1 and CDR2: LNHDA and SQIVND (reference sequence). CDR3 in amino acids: CATQIGVSNYYNEQFF. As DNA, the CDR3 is TGTGCCACCCAAATAGGTGTATCAAACTACTACAATGAGCAGTTCTTC.

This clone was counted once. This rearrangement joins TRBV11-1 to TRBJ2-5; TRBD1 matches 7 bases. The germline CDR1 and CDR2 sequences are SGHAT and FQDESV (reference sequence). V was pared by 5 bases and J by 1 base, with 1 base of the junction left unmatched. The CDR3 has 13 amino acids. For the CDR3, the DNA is TGTGCCAGCAGCCGGGACAGCCAAGAGACCCAGTACTTC. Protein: CASSRDSQETQYF. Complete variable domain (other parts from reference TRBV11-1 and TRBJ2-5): EAEVAQSPRYKITEKSQAVAFWCDPISGHATLYWYRQILGQGPELLVQFQDESVVDDSQLPKDRFSAERLKGVDSTLKIQPAELGDSAMYLCASSRDSQETQYFGPGTRLLVL.

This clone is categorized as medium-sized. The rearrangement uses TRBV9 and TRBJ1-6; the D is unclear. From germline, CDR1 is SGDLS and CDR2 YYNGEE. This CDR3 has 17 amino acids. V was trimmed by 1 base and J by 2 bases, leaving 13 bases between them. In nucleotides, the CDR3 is TGTGCCAGCAGCGTAAGTTCAGCCTGGGCCTATAATTCACCCCTCCACTTT. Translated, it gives CASSVSSAWAYNSPLHF.

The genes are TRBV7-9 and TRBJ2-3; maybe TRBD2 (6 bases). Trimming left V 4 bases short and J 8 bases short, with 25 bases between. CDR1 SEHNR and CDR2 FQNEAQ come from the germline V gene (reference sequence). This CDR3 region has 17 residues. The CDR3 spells CASSSARAGLRAGTQYF. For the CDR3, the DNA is TGTGCCAGCAGCTCGGCGCGGGCCGGGCTCAGAGCGGGTACGCAGTATTTT.

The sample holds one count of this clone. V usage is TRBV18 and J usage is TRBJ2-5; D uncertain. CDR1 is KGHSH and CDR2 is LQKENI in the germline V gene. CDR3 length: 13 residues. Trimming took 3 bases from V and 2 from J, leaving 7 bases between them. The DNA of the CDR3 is TGTGCCAGCTCACCCCCAAATCAAGAGACCCAGTACTTC. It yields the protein CASSPPNQETQYF.

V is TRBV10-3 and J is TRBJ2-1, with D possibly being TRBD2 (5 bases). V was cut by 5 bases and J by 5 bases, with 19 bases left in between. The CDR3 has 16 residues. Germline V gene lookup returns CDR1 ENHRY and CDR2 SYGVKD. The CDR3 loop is CAISPRTGTKDNEQFF. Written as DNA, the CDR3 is TGTGCCATCAGTCCCCGGACTGGTACAAAGGACAATGAGCAGTTCTTC.

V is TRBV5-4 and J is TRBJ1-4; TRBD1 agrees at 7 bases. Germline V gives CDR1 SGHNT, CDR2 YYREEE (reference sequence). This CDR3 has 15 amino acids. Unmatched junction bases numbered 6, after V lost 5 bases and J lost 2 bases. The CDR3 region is CASSREGQTNEKLFF. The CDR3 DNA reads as TGTGCCAGCAGTCGGGAGGGACAGACTAATGAAAAACTGTTTTTT.

The CDR3 here is CASSQGTEETQYF. As DNA, the CDR3 is TGCGCCAGCAGCCAAGGGACAGAAGAGACCCAGTACTTC. V and J are TRBV4-3 and TRBJ2-5; TRBD1 is a possible D gene (6 bases). This CDR3 has 13 amino acids. V was clipped by 1 base and J by 3 bases, with 6 bases between them. In germline, CDR1 is LGHNA, CDR2 YSLEER.

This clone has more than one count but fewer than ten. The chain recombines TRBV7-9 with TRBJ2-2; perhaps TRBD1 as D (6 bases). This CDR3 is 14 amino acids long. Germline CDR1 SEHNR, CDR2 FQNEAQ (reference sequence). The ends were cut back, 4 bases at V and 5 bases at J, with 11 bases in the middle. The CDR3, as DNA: TGTGCCAGCAGCTCCACAGGGTATACCGGGGAGCTGTTTTTT. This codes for CASSSTGYTGELFF.

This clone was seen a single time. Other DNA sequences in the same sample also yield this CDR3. The CDR3 region is CASSPPRGEQYF. CDR3 DNA sequence: TGTGCCAGCAGCCCGCCTCGTGGGGAGCAGTACTTC. The J gene is TRBJ2-7, the V gene TRBV7-2; D uncertain. The CDR3 is made up of 12 amino acids. V was clipped by 5 bases and J by 7 bases, with 12 bases between them. In germline, CDR1 is SGHTA, CDR2 FQGNSA.

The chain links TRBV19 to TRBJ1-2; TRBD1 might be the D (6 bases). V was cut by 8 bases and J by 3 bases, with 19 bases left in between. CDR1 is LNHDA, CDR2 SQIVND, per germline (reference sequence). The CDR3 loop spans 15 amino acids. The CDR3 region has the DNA TGTGCCAGTGGAGGGGCGGCGGGGGCGGACTATGGCTACACCTTC. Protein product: CASGGAAGADYGYTF.

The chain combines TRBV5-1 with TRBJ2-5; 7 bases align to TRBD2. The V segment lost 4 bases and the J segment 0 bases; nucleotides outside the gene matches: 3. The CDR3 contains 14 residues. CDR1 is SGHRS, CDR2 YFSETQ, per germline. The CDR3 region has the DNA TGCGCCAGCAGCCTTAGCGGGTACCAAGAGACCCAGTACTTC. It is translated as CASSLSGYQETQYF.

The CDR3 spells CAWQARSYEQYF. The CDR3 nucleotides are TGTGCCTGGCAGGCGAGATCCTACGAGCAGTACTTC. The V call is TRBV30, the J call TRBJ2-7, with unresolved D. This CDR3 region has 12 residues. V was trimmed by 5 bases and J by 1 base, leaving 9 bases between them. Germline V lookup: CDR1 GTSNPN, CDR2 SVGIG (reference sequence).

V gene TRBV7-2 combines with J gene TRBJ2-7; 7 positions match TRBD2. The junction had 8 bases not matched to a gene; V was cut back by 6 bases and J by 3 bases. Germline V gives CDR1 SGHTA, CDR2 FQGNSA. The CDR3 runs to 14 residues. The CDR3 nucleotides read TGTGCCAGCAGTTCCGGGACTACCCTCTACGAGCAGTACTTC. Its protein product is CASSSGTTLYEQYF.

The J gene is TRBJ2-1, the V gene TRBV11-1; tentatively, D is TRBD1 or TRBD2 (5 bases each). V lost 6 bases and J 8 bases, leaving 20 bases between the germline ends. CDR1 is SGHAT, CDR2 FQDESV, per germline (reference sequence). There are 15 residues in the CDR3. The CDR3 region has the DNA TGTGCCAGCAGTTCGGAACACCGGGGCTCGGATGAGCAGTTCTTC. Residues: CASSSEHRGSDEQFF.

The CDR3 spells CASTRGGQPQHF. CDR3 DNA: TGTGCCTCTACTAGGGGCGGACAGCCCCAGCATTTT. This chain connects TRBV19 to TRBJ1-5; D may be TRBD1 (5 bases). Between the trimmed V and J ends, which lost 11 bases and 7 bases, there was a span of 15 bases. Germline CDR1 is LNHDA and CDR2 is SQIVND (reference sequence). This CDR3 spans 12 amino acids. Full variable domain (missing parts from reference TRBV19 and TRBJ1-5): DGGITQSPKYLFRKEGQNVTLSCEQNLNHDAMYWYRQDPGQGLRLIYYSQIVNDFQKGDIAEGYSVSREKKESFPLTVTSAQKNPTAFYLCASTRGGQPQHFGDGTRLSIL.

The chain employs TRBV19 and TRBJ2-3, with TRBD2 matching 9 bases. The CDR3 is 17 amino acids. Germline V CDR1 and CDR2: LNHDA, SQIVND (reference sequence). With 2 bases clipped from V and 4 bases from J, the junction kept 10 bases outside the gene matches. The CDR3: CASSIRWGGRAPDTQYF. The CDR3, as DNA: TGTGCCAGTAGTATACGCTGGGGCGGGAGGGCCCCAGATACGCAGTATTTT.

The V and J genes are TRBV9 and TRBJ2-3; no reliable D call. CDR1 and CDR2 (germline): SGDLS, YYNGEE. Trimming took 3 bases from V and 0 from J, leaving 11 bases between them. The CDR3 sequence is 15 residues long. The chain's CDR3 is CASSATPTSTDTQYF. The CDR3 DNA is TGTGCCAGCAGCGCAACCCCGACGAGCACAGATACGCAGTATTTT.

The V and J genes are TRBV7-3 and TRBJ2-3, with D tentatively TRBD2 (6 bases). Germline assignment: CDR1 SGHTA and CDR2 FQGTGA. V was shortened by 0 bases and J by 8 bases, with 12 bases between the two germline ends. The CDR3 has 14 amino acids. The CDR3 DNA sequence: TGTGCCAGCAGCTTAACGCGACCCGGGGGTACGCAGTATTTT. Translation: CASSLTRPGGTQYF.

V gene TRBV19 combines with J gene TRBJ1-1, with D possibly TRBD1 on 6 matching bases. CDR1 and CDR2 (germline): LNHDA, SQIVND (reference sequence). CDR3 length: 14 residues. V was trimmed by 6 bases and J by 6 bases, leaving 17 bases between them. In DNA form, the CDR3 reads TGTGCCAGTAGCCGGGACACCCAGGCCCCTGAAGCTTTCTTT. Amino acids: CASSRDTQAPEAFF.

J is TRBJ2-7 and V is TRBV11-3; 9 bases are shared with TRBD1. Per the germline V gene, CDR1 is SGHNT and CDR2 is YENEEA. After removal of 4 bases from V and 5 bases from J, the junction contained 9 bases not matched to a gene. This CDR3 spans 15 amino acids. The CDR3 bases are TGTGCCAGCAGCTCTGGGACAGGGCAAGTGCACGAGCAGTACTTC. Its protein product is CASSSGTGQVHEQYF.

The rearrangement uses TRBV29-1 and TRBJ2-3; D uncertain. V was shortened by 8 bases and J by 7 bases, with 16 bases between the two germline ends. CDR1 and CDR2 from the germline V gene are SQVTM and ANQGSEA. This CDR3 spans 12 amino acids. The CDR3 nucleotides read TGCAGCCTTGTGGACCTGGGGAATACGCAGTATTTT. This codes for CSLVDLGNTQYF.

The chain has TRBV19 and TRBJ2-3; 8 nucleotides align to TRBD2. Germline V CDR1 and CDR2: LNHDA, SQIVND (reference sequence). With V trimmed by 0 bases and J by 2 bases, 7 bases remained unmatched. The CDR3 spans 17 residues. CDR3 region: CASSIDRVAGITDTQYF. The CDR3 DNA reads TGTGCCAGTAGTATAGATCGGGTAGCGGGAATCACAGATACGCAGTATTTT.

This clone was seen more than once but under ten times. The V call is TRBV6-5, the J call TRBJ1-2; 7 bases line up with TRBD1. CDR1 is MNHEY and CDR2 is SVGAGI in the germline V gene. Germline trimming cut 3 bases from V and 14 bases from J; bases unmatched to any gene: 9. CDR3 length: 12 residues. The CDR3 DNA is TGTGCCAGCAGTTATACGACAGGGATTAGAACCTTC. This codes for CASSYTTGIRTF.

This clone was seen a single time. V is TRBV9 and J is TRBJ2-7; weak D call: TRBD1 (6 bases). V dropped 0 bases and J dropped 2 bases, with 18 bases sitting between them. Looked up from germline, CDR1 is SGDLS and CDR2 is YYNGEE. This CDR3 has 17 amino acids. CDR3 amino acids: CASSVGAGEGLAYEQYF. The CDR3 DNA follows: TGTGCCAGCAGCGTAGGGGCAGGGGAAGGATTGGCCTACGAGCAGTACTTC. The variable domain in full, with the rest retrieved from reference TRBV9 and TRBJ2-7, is DSGVTQTPKHLITATGQRVTLRCSPRSGDLSVYWYQQSLDQGLQFLIQYYNGEERAKGNILERFSAQQFPDLHSELNLSSLELGDSALYFCASSVGAGEGLAYEQYFGPGTRLTVT.

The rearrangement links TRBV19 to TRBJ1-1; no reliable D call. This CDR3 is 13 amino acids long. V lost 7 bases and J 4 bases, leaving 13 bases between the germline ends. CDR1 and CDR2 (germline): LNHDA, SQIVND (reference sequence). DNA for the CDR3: TGTGCCAGTATAGAGATTCGGGGCACTGAAGCTTTCTTT. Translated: CASIEIRGTEAFF. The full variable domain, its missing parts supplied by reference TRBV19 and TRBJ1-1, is DGGITQSPKYLFRKEGQNVTLSCEQNLNHDAMYWYRQDPGQGLRLIYYSQIVNDFQKGDIAEGYSVSREKKESFPLTVTSAQKNPTAFYLCASIEIRGTEAFFGQGTRLTVV.

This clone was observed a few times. DNA of the CDR3: TGTGCCTGGTCCCCGCAGCATGACACTGAAGCTTTCTTT. This encodes CAWSPQHDTEAFF. This rearrangement joins TRBV30 to TRBJ1-1; D call uncertain. V lost 5 bases and J 3 bases, leaving 13 bases between the germline ends. Germline V CDR1 and CDR2: GTSNPN, SVGIG (reference sequence). There are 13 residues in the CDR3. The whole variable domain, filled in from reference TRBV30 and TRBJ1-1, reads SQTIHQWPATLVQPVGSPLSLECTVEGTSNPNLYWYRQAAGRGLQLLFYSVGIGQISSEVPQNLSASRPQDRQFILSSKKLLLSDSGFYLCAWSPQHDTEAFFGQGTRLTVV.